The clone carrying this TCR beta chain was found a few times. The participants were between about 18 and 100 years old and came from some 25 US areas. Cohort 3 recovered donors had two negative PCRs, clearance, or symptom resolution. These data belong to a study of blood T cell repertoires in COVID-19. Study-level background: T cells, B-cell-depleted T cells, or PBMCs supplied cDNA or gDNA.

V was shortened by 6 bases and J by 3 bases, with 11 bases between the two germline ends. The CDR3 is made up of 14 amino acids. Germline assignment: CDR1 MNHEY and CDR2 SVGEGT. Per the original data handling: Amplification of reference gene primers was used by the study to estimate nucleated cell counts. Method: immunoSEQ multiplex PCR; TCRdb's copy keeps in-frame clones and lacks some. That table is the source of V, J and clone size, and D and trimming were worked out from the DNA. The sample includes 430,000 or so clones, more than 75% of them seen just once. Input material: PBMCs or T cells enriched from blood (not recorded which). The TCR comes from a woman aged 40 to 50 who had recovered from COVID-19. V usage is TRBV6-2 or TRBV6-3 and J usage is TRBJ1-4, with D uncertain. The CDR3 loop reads CASSSPAANEKLFF. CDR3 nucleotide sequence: TGTGCCAGCAGCTCACCGGCGGCTAATGAAAAACTGTTTTTT.